These T cell receptor beta chains were read from a single sample in a study of T cells in Graves' hyperthyroidism and ophthalmopathy. One entry per CDR3 protein results from TCRdb running MiXCR on the multiplex PCR reads. The data show about 210,000 distinct CDR3 sequences, about a sixth seen once. Sequenced: blood. The receptor source for this set is a man aged 50 to 59 with Graves' hyperthyroidism. CDR3s include the opening cysteine and the closing phenylalanine or tryptophan. A D gene is named only where the DNA matches it firmly. Clone size, where shown, is once, few, many, or a class for clones that have expanded.

j_gene,v_gene,abundance,d_gene,CDR3nt,CDR3aa
TRBJ2-1,TRBV12-3/TRBV12-4,-,-,TGTGCCAGCAGTACAACGAATGAGCAGTTCTTC,CASSTTNEQFF
TRBJ2-1,TRBV28,many,TRBD2,TGTGCCAGCAGTTCCGTAGCGGGAGGGACGTACAATGAGCAGTTCTTC,CASSSVAGGTYNEQFF
TRBJ2-3,TRBV29-1,-,-,TGCAGCGTACTCGACAGAGATACGCAGTATTTT,CSVLDRDTQYF
TRBJ2-7,TRBV4-1,many,TRBD2,TGCGCCAGCAGCCAACCTCCGGGACTAGCCTCAGAGCGGGTCTACGAGCAGTACTTC,CASSQPPGLASERVYEQYF
TRBJ1-1,TRBV20-1,many,-,TGCAGTGCTAGAGATAGATTTAACACTGAAGCTTTCTTT,CSARDRFNTEAFF
TRBJ2-3,TRBV7-9,-,TRBD2,TGTGCCAGCAGCGTCAGACTAGCCCCTAGCACAGATACGCAGTATTTT,CASSVRLAPSTDTQYF
TRBJ2-1,TRBV7-2,many,TRBD2,TGTGCCAGCAGCCTGCTAGCGGACTCCTACAATGAGCAGTTCTTC,CASSLLADSYNEQFF
TRBJ1-2,TRBV28,-,-,TGTGCCAGCAGGACAGACAGAAACTATGGCTACACCTTC,CASRTDRNYGYTF
TRBJ2-3,TRBV24-1,-,TRBD1,TGTGCCACCAGTGATTTGCAACAGGGGTCAGATACGCAGTATTTT,CATSDLQQGSDTQYF
TRBJ2-7,TRBV6-2/TRBV6-3,-,-,TGTGCGGTGGGGCAGAACTCCTACGAGCAGTACTTC,CAVGQNSYEQYF
TRBJ2-7,TRBV11-3,many,TRBD1,TGTGCCAGCAGCTTAGATTTTGGACAGGGGACCAACGAGCAGTACTTC,CASSLDFGQGTNEQYF
TRBJ2-2,TRBV20-1,-,-,TGCAGTGCTAGAGGATTCAACACCGGGGAGCTGTTTTTT,CSARGFNTGELFF
TRBJ1-2,TRBV3-1,many,-,TGTGCCAGCAGCCAAGTAGGGTACGGCTACACCTTC,CASSQVGYGYTF
TRBJ2-5,TRBV19,-,-,TGTGCCAGTAGTTATAGGGGTAGTGAGACCCAGTACTTC,CASSYRGSETQYF
TRBJ2-6,TRBV24-1,many,-,TGTGCCACCAGTGATGGAAGGCGTGCTGGGGCCAACGTCCTGACTTTC,CATSDGRRAGANVLTF
TRBJ1-5,TRBV2,-,-,TGTGCCAGCAGTGAATCCAGTGCGGATCAGCCCCAGCATTTT,CASSESSADQPQHF
TRBJ2-7,TRBV24-1,many,-,TGTGCCACCAGTGGAGACGGCTACGAGCAGTACTTC,CATSGDGYEQYF
TRBJ2-1,TRBV4-2,-,TRBD1,TGTGCCAGCAGCACCAGACAGGGGTTGGATGAGCAGTTCTTC,CASSTRQGLDEQFF
TRBJ2-5,TRBV20-1,-,TRBD2,TGCAGTGCTAGGACTAGCGGGAGAGTCGGAGAGACCCAGTACTTC,CSARTSGRVGETQYF
TRBJ2-7,TRBV5-5,-,-,TGTGCCAGCAGCTTGGGCATCGCAGGGACCTACGAGCAGTACTTC,CASSLGIAGTYEQYF
TRBJ1-1,TRBV5-5,many,TRBD1,TGTGCCAGCAGCCCCTGGACAGGACTCTTTGAAGCTTTCTTT,CASSPWTGLFEAFF
TRBJ2-7,TRBV27,many,-,TGTGCCAGCAGTTTAATAGGACAGTTCCACGAGCAGTACTTC,CASSLIGQFHEQYF
TRBJ2-2,TRBV30,few,-,TGTGCCTGGACTGGGACGGTGAGGGGCACCGGGGAGCTGTTTTTT,CAWTGTVRGTGELFF
TRBJ1-3,TRBV4-1,-,TRBD1,TGCGCCAGCAGCCAGGAACAGGGGACAAACACCATATATTTT,CASSQEQGTNTIYF
TRBJ1-5,TRBV6-4,-,-,TGTGCCAGCAGTGCTAAGGGACCTGTCAATGGGCAGCCCCAGCATTTT,CASSAKGPVNGQPQHF
TRBJ2-7,TRBV4-1,few,TRBD1,TGCGCCAGCAGCCAGAGGCTTGGACAGGGGTGGGGCGAGCAGTACTTC,CASSQRLGQGWGEQYF
TRBJ2-1,TRBV6-1,-,-,TGTGCCAGCAGAAGAACTAGCATCCGCTACAATGAGCAGTTCTTC,CASRRTSIRYNEQFF
TRBJ2-1,TRBV2,many,TRBD2,TGTGCCAGCAGTGAAAAGTGGTCTAGCGGAATCAATGAGCAGTTCTTC,CASSEKWSSGINEQFF
TRBJ1-2,TRBV3-1,-,-,TGTGCCAGCAGCCAAGAGTCGGGGTACTATGGCTACACCTTC,CASSQESGYYGYTF
TRBJ2-7,TRBV19,-,TRBD1,TGTGCCAGTAGTATTCGGACAGGGTCGGGAAGCGAGCAGTACTTC,CASSIRTGSGSEQYF
TRBJ2-1,TRBV6-2/TRBV6-3,many,TRBD1,TGTGCCAGCAGTACGACAGGGGCACCCTACAATGAGCAGTTCTTC,CASSTTGAPYNEQFF
TRBJ1-2,TRBV4-2,few,TRBD1,TGTGCCAGCAGCCAAGAAATCTTCCGTGCCGGGACAGGGGCTTCAAACTATGGCTACACCTTC,CASSQEIFRAGTGASNYGYTF
TRBJ1-6,TRBV28,many,-,TGTGCCAGCAGTTTAACTCCATCGAATTCACCCCTCCACTTT,CASSLTPSNSPLHF
TRBJ2-5,TRBV18,few,TRBD2,TGTGCCAGCCCACCACTCGGGAGGGCCCAAGAGACCCAGTACTTC,CASPPLGRAQETQYF
TRBJ2-5,TRBV30,many,-,TGTGCCTGGGCTACTGGTCTGGGGGTACAAGAGACCCAGTACTTC,CAWATGLGVQETQYF
TRBJ2-7,TRBV6-1,-,-,TGTGCCAGCACCTCTTCTGGGGGCGGCGCCTACGAGCAGTACTTC,CASTSSGGGAYEQYF
TRBJ2-7,TRBV3-1,many,TRBD1,TGTGCCAGCAGCCAAGAAGGCAGGGGGATATACGAGCAGTACTTC,CASSQEGRGIYEQYF
TRBJ1-1,TRBV5-4,-,-,TGTGCCAGCAGCTTCTTGGGGGTTTTGAACACTGAAGCTTTCTTT,CASSFLGVLNTEAFF
TRBJ1-5,TRBV18,few,-,TGTGCCAGCTCAAAACAGTGGGCTCAGCCCCAGCATTTT,CASSKQWAQPQHF
TRBJ1-4,TRBV7-9,-,-,TGTGCCAGCAGCTACCAATTTACCGGGACGGCCAATGAAAAACTGTTTTTT,CASSYQFTGTANEKLFF